Listed below are T cell receptor beta chains from one sample, sequenced in a study of cytomegalovirus exposure and HLA in healthy donors. The data were produced by immunoSEQ multiplex PCR, yet TCRdb's version contains in-frame clones alone and is incomplete. This table holds 76,000 or so clones, roughly 85% found once. The sequencing sample was made of PBMCs. Receptors were obtained from a man aged 25 to 40 in good health and CMV-seronegative. Both conserved end residues are part of each CDR3. D genes are given only for firm matches. Not every row has a clone size; where given, it reads once, few, many or a size class.

size: -
D: TRBD1
V: TRBV5-1
J: TRBJ1-1
CDR3: CASSLRQGKNTEAFF
DNA: TGCGCCAGCAGCCTTAGACAGGGGAAGAACACTGAAGCTTTCTTT

size: -
D: -
V: TRBV27
J: TRBJ2-5
CDR3: CASSSRRETQYF
DNA: TGTGCCAGCAGTTCCCGTCGGGAGACCCAGTACTTC

size: -
D: TRBD1
V: TRBV5-1
J: TRBJ1-2
CDR3: CASSLNRGGYTF
DNA: TGCGCCAGCAGCCTCAACAGGGGTGGCTACACCTTC

size: -
D: -
V: TRBV5-8
J: TRBJ2-3
CDR3: CASSLDAGRSTDTQYF
DNA: TGTGCCAGCAGCCTCGATGCGGGGCGCTCCACAGATACGCAGTATTTT

size: -
D: TRBD1
V: TRBV5-1
J: TRBJ1-4
CDR3: CASSPGTEGEKLFF
DNA: TGCGCCAGCAGCCCCGGGACAGAGGGTGAAAAACTGTTTTTT

size: once
D: TRBD2
V: TRBV29-1
J: TRBJ2-7
CDR3: CSAVLAGQVEQYF
DNA: TGCAGCGCAGTACTAGCGGGTCAGGTCGAGCAGTACTTC

size: -
D: TRBD1
V: TRBV2
J: TRBJ1-5
CDR3: CASVRQGGNQPQHF
DNA: TGTGCCAGTGTTCGACAGGGAGGAAATCAGCCCCAGCATTTT

size: -
D: TRBD2
V: TRBV7-2
J: TRBJ2-5
CDR3: CASSWGLAGAKYQETQYF
DNA: TGTGCCAGCAGCTGGGGACTAGCGGGGGCGAAGTACCAAGAGACCCAGTACTTC

size: -
D: TRBD1
V: TRBV6-5
J: TRBJ2-5
CDR3: CASSYLRGHETQYF
DNA: TGTGCCAGCAGTTACCTTAGGGGGCACGAGACCCAGTACTTC

size: -
D: TRBD1
V: TRBV2
J: TRBJ2-7
CDR3: CASSFYGQGERYEQYF
DNA: TGTGCCAGCAGCTTCTACGGACAGGGGGAACGCTACGAGCAGTACTTC

size: once
D: -
V: TRBV28
J: TRBJ2-7
CDR3: CASRLPGTSSYEQYF
DNA: TGTGCCAGCAGACTCCCCGGGACATCCTCCTACGAGCAGTACTTC

size: -
D: TRBD2
V: TRBV19
J: TRBJ2-3
CDR3: CASSVDPTGGSVTSTDTQYF
DNA: TGTGCCAGTAGTGTGGATCCTACCGGGGGGTCAGTGACTAGCACAGATACGCAGTATTTT

size: once
D: -
V: TRBV6-4
J: TRBJ2-6
CDR3: CASSDGQNSGANVLTF
DNA: TGTGCCAGCAGTGACGGGCAGAACTCTGGGGCCAACGTCCTGACTTTC

size: -
D: TRBD2
V: TRBV9
J: TRBJ2-7
CDR3: CASSQSAGTSGGVFF
DNA: TGTGCCAGCAGCCAATCCGCCGGGACTAGCGGGGGGGTCTTCTTC

size: -
D: TRBD1
V: TRBV4-1
J: TRBJ2-7
CDR3: CASSQVGTGGEQYF
DNA: TGCGCCAGCAGCCAAGTAGGGACAGGGGGCGAGCAGTACTTC

size: -
D: -
V: TRBV9
J: TRBJ2-1
CDR3: CASTGDFYNEQFF
DNA: TGTGCCAGCACCGGGGACTTTTACAATGAGCAGTTCTTC

size: once
D: -
V: TRBV4-1
J: TRBJ2-5
CDR3: CASSPTRGKQETQYF
DNA: TGCGCCAGCAGTCCTACTAGGGGGAAACAAGAGACCCAGTACTTC

size: -
D: -
V: TRBV27
J: TRBJ2-2
CDR3: CASSFRANTGELFF
DNA: TGTGCCAGCAGTTTTCGAGCTAACACCGGGGAGCTGTTTTTT

size: few
D: TRBD1
V: TRBV5-1
J: TRBJ1-1
CDR3: CASSLLGGATEAFF
DNA: TGCGCCAGCAGCTTGTTAGGGGGCGCGACTGAAGCTTTCTTT

size: -
D: TRBD2
V: TRBV19
J: TRBJ2-3
CDR3: CASSMGLAGRDTQYF
DNA: TGTGCCAGTAGTATGGGACTAGCGGGAAGAGATACGCAGTATTTT

size: -
D: TRBD1
V: TRBV27
J: TRBJ2-6
CDR3: CASRDRPDSGANVLTF
DNA: TGTGCCAGTCGGGACAGACCTGACTCTGGGGCCAACGTCCTGACTTTC

size: -
D: -
V: TRBV14
J: TRBJ1-6
CDR3: CASSRRQTNSPLHF
DNA: TGTGCCAGCAGCCGTCGACAGACTAATTCACCCCTCCACTTT

size: -
D: TRBD2
V: TRBV7-3
J: TRBJ2-2
CDR3: CASSLSGGGINTGELFF
DNA: TGTGCCAGCAGCTTAAGCGGGGGGGGAATAAACACCGGGGAGCTGTTTTTT

size: -
D: TRBD1
V: TRBV7-2
J: TRBJ2-3
CDR3: CASSLVGTGSTDTQYF
DNA: TGTGCCAGCAGCTTAGTCGGGACAGGTAGCACAGATACGCAGTATTTT

size: -
D: -
V: TRBV4-3
J: TRBJ2-1
CDR3: CASSQDTAFGGNEQFF
DNA: TGCGCCAGCAGCCAAGATACGGCTTTTGGGGGGAATGAGCAGTTCTTC

size: few
D: TRBD2
V: TRBV11-2
J: TRBJ2-5
CDR3: CASNPRGGLAQETQYF
DNA: TGTGCCAGCAACCCGCGGGGGGGGTTAGCCCAAGAGACCCAGTACTTC

size: few
D: -
V: TRBV7-2
J: TRBJ1-2
CDR3: CASSLPNRSYGYTF
DNA: TGTGCCAGCAGCTTACCCAACAGATCCTATGGCTACACCTTC

size: -
D: -
V: TRBV9
J: TRBJ1-2
CDR3: CASSGSNYGYTF
DNA: TGTGCCAGCAGCGGAAGCAACTATGGCTACACCTTC

size: -
D: TRBD1
V: TRBV4-3
J: TRBJ2-7
CDR3: CASSQEDRIIYEQYF
DNA: TGCGCCAGCAGCCAAGAGGACAGGATTATATACGAGCAGTACTTC

size: -
D: TRBD1
V: TRBV27
J: TRBJ1-4
CDR3: CASSQLTGGVNEKLFF
DNA: TGTGCCAGCAGTCAGCTCACAGGGGGCGTTAATGAAAAACTGTTTTTT

size: once
D: -
V: TRBV9
J: TRBJ2-2
CDR3: CASRKSTGELFF
DNA: TGTGCCAGCAGAAAATCGACCGGGGAGCTGTTTTTT

size: -
D: -
V: TRBV19
J: TRBJ2-5
CDR3: CASSDFRETQYF
DNA: TGTGCCAGTAGTGACTTTAGGGAGACCCAGTACTTC

size: -
D: -
V: TRBV30
J: TRBJ2-3
CDR3: CARHALGGDTQYF
DNA: TGTGCCCGCCATGCCCTAGGAGGAGATACGCAGTATTTT

size: -
D: TRBD2
V: TRBV5-5
J: TRBJ2-3
CDR3: CASRASGGRDTQYF
DNA: TGTGCCAGCAGAGCTAGCGGGGGTAGAGATACGCAGTATTTT

size: -
D: -
V: TRBV4-2
J: TRBJ2-5
CDR3: CASSPSDYLETQYF
DNA: TGTGCCAGCAGCCCGTCGGACTATCTAGAGACCCAGTACTTC

size: -
D: TRBD2
V: TRBV30
J: TRBJ2-5
CDR3: CAWSLAGGAQYF
DNA: TGTGCCTGGAGCCTAGCGGGGGGGGCCCAGTACTTC

size: once
D: TRBD1
V: TRBV28
J: TRBJ2-1
CDR3: CASRGQGVGSYNEQFF
DNA: TGTGCCAGCAGAGGACAGGGGGTCGGGTCCTACAATGAGCAGTTCTTC

size: -
D: -
V: TRBV14
J: TRBJ2-7
CDR3: CASSQVGGAEQYF
DNA: TGTGCCAGCAGCCAAGTGGGGGGAGCCGAGCAGTACTTC

size: -
D: -
V: TRBV29-1
J: TRBJ2-7
CDR3: CSVEGEGAYEQYF
DNA: TGCAGCGTTGAGGGAGAGGGGGCCTACGAGCAGTACTTC

size: once
D: TRBD2
V: TRBV30
J: TRBJ2-1
CDR3: CASASRTSGSIEQFF
DNA: TGTGCCTCCGCCTCCAGGACTAGCGGGAGTATTGAGCAGTTCTTC

size: -
D: TRBD2
V: TRBV27
J: TRBJ2-3
CDR3: CATSLRAGLAGGPASDTQYF
DNA: TGTGCCACTTCCCTGAGGGCCGGACTAGCGGGAGGGCCGGCTTCAGATACGCAGTATTTT

size: once
D: -
V: TRBV29-1
J: TRBJ2-3
CDR3: CSVGKGRLDTQYF
DNA: TGCAGCGTTGGAAAGGGGCGACTGGATACGCAGTATTTT

size: -
D: -
V: TRBV15
J: TRBJ1-2
CDR3: CATSRSGALYGYTF
DNA: TGTGCCACCAGCAGGTCAGGGGCCCTCTATGGCTACACCTTC

size: -
D: TRBD1
V: TRBV7-8
J: TRBJ2-7
CDR3: CASSYPGQTEQYF
DNA: TGTGCCAGCAGCTATCCGGGACAGACAGAGCAGTACTTC

size: -
D: TRBD2
V: TRBV4-3
J: TRBJ2-3
CDR3: CASSQGGGYADTQYF
DNA: TGCGCCAGCAGCCAAGGCGGGGGTTACGCAGATACGCAGTATTTT

size: -
D: -
V: TRBV6-5
J: TRBJ2-2
CDR3: CASSSGLGMTGELFF
DNA: TGTGCCAGCAGTTCAGGGCTGGGGATGACCGGGGAGCTGTTTTTT

size: -
D: -
V: TRBV29-1
J: TRBJ1-1
CDR3: CSGTPSGMNTEAFF
DNA: TGCAGTGGCACCCCCTCTGGCATGAACACTGAAGCTTTCTTT

size: once
D: TRBD2
V: TRBV2
J: TRBJ2-3
CDR3: CASSEGTRRSADTQYF
DNA: TGTGCCAGCAGTGAAGGGACTAGGAGATCCGCAGATACGCAGTATTTT